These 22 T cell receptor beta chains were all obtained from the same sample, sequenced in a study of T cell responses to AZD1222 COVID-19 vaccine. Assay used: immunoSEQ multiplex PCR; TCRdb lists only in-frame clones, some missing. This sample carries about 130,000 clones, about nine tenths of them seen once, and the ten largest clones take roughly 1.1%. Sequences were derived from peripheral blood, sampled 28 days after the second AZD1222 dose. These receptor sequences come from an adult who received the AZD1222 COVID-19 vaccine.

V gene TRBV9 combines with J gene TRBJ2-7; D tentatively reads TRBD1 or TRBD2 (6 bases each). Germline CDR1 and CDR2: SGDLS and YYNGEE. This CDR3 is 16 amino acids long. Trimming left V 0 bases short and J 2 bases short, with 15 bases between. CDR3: CASSVGGGRGAYEQYF. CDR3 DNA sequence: TGTGCCAGCAGCGTAGGTGGGGGGCGAGGAGCCTACGAGCAGTACTTC.

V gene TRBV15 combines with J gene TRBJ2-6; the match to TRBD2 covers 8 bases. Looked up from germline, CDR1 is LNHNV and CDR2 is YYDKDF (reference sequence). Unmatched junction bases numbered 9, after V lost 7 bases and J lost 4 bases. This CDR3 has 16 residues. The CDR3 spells CATTREGIRGANVLTF. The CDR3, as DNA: TGTGCCACCACCCGGGAGGGAATACGGGGGGCCAACGTCCTGACTTTC.

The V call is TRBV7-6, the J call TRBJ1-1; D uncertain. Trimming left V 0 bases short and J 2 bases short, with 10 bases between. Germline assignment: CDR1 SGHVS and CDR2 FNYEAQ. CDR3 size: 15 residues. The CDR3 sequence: CASSLAKQQNTEAFF. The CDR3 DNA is TGTGCCAGCAGCTTAGCCAAACAGCAAAACACTGAAGCTTTCTTT.

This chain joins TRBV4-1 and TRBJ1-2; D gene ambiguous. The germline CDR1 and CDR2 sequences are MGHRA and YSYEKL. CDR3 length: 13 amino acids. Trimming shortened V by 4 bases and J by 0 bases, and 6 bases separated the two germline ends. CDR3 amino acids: CASSPEANYGYTF. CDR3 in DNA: TGCGCCAGCAGCCCGGAGGCTAACTATGGCTACACCTTC.

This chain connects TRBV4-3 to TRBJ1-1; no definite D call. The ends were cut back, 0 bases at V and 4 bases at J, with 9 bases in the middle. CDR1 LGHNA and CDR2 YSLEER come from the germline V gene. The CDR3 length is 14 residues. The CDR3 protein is CASSQDLVGTEAFF. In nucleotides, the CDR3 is TGCGCCAGCAGCCAAGATTTGGTGGGCACTGAAGCTTTCTTT.

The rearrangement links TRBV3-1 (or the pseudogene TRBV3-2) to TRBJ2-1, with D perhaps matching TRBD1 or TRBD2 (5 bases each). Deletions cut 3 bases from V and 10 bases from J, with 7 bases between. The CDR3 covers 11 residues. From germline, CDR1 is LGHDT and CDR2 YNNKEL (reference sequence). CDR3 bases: TGTGCCAGCAGCCAGGGGGTAGAGCAGTTCTTC. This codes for CASSQGVEQFF.

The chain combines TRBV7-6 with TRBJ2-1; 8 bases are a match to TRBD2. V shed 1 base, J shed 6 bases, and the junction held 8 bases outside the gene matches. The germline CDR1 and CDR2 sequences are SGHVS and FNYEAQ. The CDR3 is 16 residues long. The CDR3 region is CASSLGLAGIPNEQFF. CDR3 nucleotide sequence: TGTGCCAGCAGCTTAGGGCTAGCGGGCATCCCCAATGAGCAGTTCTTC.

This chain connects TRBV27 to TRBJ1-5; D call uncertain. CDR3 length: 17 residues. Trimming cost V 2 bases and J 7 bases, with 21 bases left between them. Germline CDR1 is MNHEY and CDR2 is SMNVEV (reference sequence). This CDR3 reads CASSLKGICILLQPQHF. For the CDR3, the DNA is TGTGCCAGCAGTTTAAAAGGGATCTGTATCCTTTTACAGCCCCAGCATTTT.

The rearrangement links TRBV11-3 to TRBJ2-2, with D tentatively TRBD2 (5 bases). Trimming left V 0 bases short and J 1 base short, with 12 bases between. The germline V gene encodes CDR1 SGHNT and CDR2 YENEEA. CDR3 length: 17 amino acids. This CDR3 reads CASSLDGTRVNTGELFF. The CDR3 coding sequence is TGTGCCAGCAGCTTAGATGGAACGAGGGTGAACACCGGGGAGCTGTTTTTT.

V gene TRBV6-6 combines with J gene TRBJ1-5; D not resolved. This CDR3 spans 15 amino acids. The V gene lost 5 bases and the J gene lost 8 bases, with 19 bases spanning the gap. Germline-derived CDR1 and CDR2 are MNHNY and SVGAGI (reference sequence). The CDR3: CASSRKTLGDEPQHF. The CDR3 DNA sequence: TGTGCCAGCAGTCGCAAGACCCTCGGGGATGAGCCCCAGCATTTT.

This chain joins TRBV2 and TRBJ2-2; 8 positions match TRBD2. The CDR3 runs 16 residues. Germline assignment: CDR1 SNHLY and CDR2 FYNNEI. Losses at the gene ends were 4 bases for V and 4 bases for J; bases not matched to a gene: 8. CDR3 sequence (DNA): TGTGCCAGCAGTGTGGCCAGCGGGAGAGCCACCGGGGAGCTGTTTTTT. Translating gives CASSVASGRATGELFF.

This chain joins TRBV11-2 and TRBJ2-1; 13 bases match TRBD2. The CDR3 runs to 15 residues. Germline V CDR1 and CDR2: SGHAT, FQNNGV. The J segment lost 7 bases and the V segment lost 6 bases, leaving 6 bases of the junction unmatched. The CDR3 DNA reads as TGTGCCAGCAGTTTACTAGCGGGGGGGGATAATGAGCAGTTCTTC. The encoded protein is CASSLLAGGDNEQFF.

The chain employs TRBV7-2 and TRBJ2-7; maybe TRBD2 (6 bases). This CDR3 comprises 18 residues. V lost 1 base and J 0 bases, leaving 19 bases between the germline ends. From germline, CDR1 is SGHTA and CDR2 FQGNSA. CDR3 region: CASSLVYSGGTRSYEQYF. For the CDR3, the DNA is TGTGCCAGCAGCTTAGTTTATAGCGGAGGCACCCGCTCCTACGAGCAGTACTTC.

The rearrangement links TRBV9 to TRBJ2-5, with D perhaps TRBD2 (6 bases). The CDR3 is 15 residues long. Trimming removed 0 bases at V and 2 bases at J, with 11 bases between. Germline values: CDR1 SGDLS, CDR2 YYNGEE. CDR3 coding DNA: TGTGCCAGCAGCGTAGGGGCTAGCGTTCAAGAGACCCAGTACTTC. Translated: CASSVGASVQETQYF.

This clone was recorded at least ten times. CDR3 sequence reads: CASSATQGVSASEQYF. CDR3 bases: TGTGCCAGCAGCGCGACGCAAGGGGTCTCGGCATCCGAGCAGTACTTC. The chain recombines TRBV7-9 with TRBJ2-7, with TRBD1 as a possible D gene (5 bases). V gave up 5 bases and J gave up 6 bases, with 23 bases separating them. The CDR3 consists of 16 residues. Germline CDR1 reads SEHNR; CDR2 reads FQNEAQ (reference sequence).

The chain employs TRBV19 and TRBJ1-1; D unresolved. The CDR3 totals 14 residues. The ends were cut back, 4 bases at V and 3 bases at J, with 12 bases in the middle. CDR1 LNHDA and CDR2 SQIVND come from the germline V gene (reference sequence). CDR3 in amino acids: CASSTVNRDTEAFF. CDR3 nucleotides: TGTGCCAGTAGTACGGTAAACAGAGACACTGAAGCTTTCTTT. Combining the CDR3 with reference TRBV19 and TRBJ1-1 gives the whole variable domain DGGITQSPKYLFRKEGQNVTLSCEQNLNHDAMYWYRQDPGQGLRLIYYSQIVNDFQKGDIAEGYSVSREKKESFPLTVTSAQKNPTAFYLCASSTVNRDTEAFFGQGTRLTVV.

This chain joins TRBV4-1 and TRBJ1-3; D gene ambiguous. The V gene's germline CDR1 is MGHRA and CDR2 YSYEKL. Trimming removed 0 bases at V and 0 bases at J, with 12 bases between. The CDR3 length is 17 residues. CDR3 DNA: TGCGCCAGCAGCCAAGATGGGCAGTCTTTCTCTGGAAACACCATATATTTT. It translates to CASSQDGQSFSGNTIYF.

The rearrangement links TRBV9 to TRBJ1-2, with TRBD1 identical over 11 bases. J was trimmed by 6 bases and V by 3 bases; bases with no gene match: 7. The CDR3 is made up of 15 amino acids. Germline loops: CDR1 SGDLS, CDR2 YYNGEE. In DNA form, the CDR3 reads TGTGCCAGCAGCGATCGGACAGGGGGCTGGAATGGCTACACCTTC. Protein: CASSDRTGGWNGYTF.

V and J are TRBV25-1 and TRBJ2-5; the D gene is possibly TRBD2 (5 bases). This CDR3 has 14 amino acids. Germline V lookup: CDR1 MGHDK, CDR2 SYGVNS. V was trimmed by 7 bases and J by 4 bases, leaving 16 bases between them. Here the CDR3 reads CASTFMRVRETQYF. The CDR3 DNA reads TGTGCCAGCACCTTCATGAGGGTCCGAGAGACCCAGTACTTC. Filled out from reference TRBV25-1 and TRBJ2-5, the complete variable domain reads EADIYQTPRYLVIGTGKKITLECSQTMGHDKMYWYQQDPGMELHLIHYSYGVNSTEKGDLSSESTVSRIRTEHFPLTLESARPSHTSQYLCASTFMRVRETQYFGPGTRLLVL.

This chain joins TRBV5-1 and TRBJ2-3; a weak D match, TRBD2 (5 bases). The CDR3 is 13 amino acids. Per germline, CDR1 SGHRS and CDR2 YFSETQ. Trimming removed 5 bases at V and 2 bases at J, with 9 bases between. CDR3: CASRPGVTDTQYF. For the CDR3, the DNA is TGCGCCAGCAGACCCGGGGTCACAGATACGCAGTATTTT.

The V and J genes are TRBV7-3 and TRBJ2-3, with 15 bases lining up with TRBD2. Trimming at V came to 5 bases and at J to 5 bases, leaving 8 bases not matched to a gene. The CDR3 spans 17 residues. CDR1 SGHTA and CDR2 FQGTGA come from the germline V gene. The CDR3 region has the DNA TGTGCCAGCAGCACGGGACTAGCGGGAGGTGTGAGAGATACGCAGTATTTT. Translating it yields CASSTGLAGGVRDTQYF. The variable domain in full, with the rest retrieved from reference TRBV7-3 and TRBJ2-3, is GAGVSQTPSNKVTEKGKYVELRCDPISGHTALYWYRQSLGQGPEFLIYFQGTGAADDSGLPNDRFFAVRPEGSVSTLKIQRTERGDSAVYLCASSTGLAGGVRDTQYFGPGTRLTVL.

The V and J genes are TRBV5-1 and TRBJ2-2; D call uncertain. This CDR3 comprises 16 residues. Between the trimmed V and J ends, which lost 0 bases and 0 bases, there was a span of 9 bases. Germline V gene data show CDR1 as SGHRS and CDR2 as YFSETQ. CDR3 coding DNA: TGCGCCAGCAGCTTGGCCGGTCAGGCGAACACCGGGGAGCTGTTTTTT. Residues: CASSLAGQANTGELFF.